This T cell receptor beta chain emerged from a study of shared clonotypes between healthy human individuals. Germline CDR1 LGHNA, CDR2 YSLEER. Trimming took off 1 base at V and 8 bases at J, with 15 bases between the two ends. This CDR3 is built from 15 residues. Naive CD8 isolation took CD45RO-negative cells positively selected for CCR7 and excluded terminally differentiated effector memory CD45RA+ cells. Only in-frame clones appear in the TCRdb table, and some are missing; sequencing was by immunoSEQ multiplex PCR. The sample includes approximately 2,000,000 clones, approximately 92% seen only once; the top ten take less than 2%.

This TCR came from a man in his late teens or twenties in good health. Some clones in this sample may be carry-over from other donors' samples. Sequences were obtained from naive CD8+ T cells from PBMCs. The genes are TRBV4-3 and TRBJ2-1; a possible D gene is TRBD2 (6 bases). The CDR3 sequence: CASSQVPGAADEQFF. The DNA of the CDR3 is TGCGCCAGCAGCCAAGTCCCGGGAGCCGCGGATGAGCAGTTCTTC.